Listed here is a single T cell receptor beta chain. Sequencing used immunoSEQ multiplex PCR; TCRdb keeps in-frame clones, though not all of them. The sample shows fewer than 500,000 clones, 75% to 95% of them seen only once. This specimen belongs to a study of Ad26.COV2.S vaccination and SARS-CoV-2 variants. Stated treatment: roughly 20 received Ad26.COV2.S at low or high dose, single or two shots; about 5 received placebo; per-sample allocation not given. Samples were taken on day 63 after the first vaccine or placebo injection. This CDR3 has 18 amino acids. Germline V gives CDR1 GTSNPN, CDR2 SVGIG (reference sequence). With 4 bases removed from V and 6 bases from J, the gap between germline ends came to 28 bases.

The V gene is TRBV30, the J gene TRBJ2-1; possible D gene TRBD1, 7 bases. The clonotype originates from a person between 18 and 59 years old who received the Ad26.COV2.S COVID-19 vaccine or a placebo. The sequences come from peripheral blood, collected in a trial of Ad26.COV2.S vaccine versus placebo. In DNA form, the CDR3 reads TGTGCCTGGAATTCTCTTTCGTCAGGGGGGCCGTTTCGCAATGAGCAGTTCTTC. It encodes CAWNSLSSGGPFRNEQFF.